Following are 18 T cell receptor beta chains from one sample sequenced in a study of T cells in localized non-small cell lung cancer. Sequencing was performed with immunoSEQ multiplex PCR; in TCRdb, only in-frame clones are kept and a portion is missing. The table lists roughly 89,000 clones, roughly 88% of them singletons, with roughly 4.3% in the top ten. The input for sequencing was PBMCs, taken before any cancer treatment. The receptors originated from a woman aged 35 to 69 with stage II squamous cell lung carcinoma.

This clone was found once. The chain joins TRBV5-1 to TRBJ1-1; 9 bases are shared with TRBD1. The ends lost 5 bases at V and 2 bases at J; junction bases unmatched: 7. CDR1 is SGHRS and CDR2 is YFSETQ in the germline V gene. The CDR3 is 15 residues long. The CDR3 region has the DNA TGCGCCAGCAGTTTCGCGACAGGGGGAAACACTGAAGCTTTCTTT. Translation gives CASSFATGGNTEAFF.

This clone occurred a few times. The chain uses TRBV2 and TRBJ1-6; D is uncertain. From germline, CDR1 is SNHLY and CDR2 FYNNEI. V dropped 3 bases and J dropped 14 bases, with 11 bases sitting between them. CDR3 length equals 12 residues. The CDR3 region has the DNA TGTGCCAGCAGTGAGTTTGAGACGACCCTCCACTTT. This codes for CASSEFETTLHF.

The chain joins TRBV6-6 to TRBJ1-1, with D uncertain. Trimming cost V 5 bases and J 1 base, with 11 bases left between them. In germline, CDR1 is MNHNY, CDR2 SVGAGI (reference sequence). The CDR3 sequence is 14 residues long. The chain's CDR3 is CASSPPVRNTEAFF. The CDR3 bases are TGTGCCAGCAGTCCACCGGTTAGGAACACTGAAGCTTTCTTT.

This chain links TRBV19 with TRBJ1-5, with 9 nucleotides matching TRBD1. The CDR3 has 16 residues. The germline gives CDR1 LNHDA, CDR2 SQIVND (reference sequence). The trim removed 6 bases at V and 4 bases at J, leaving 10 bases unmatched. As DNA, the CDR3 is TGTGCCAGTAGATGGGGGGGACAGGGACCTAATCAGCCCCAGCATTTT. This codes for CASRWGGQGPNQPQHF.

CDR3 sequence: CASSRDPSLLEQYF. DNA for the CDR3: TGCGCCAGCAGTAGGGACCCTAGCCTGCTCGAGCAGTACTTC. The chain uses TRBV10-1 and TRBJ2-7; D tentatively reads TRBD1 or TRBD2 (5 bases each). V lost 5 bases and J lost 6, with 17 bases in between. CDR3 length: 14 residues. Germline V lookup: CDR1 WNHNN, CDR2 SYGVQD (reference sequence).

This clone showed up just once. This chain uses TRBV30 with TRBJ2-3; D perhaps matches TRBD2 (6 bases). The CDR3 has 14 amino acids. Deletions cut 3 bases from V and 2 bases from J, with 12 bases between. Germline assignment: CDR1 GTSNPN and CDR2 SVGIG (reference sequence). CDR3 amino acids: CAWRGGEHTDTQYF. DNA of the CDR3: TGTGCCTGGAGGGGCGGGGAGCACACAGATACGCAGTATTTT.

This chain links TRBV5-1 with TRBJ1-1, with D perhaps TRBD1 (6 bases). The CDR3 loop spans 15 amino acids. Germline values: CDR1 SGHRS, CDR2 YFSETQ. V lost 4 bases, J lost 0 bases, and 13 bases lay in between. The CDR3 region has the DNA TGCGCCAGCAGCCGACAGGTCGCGATGAACACTGAAGCTTTCTTT. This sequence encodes CASSRQVAMNTEAFF.

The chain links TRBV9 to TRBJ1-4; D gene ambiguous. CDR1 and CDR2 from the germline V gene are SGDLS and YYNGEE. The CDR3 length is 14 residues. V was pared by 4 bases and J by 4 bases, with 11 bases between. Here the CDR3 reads CASSPYGVNEKLFF. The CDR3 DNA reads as TGTGCCAGCAGCCCGTACGGGGTTAATGAAAAACTGTTTTTT. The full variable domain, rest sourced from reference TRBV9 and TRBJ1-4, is DSGVTQTPKHLITATGQRVTLRCSPRSGDLSVYWYQQSLDQGLQFLIQYYNGEERAKGNILERFSAQQFPDLHSELNLSSLELGDSALYFCASSPYGVNEKLFFGSGTQLSVL.

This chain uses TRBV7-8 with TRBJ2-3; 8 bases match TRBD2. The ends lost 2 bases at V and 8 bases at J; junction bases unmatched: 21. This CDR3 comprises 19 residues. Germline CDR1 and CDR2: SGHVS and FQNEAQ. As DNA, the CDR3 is TGTGCCAGCAGCTTATTTATAGCGGGGATCACCTTCCAGGGCGGTACGCAGTATTTT. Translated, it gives CASSLFIAGITFQGGTQYF.

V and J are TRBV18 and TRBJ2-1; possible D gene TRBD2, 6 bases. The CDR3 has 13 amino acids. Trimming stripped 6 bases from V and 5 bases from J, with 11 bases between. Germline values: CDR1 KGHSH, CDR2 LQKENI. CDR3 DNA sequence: TGTGCCAGCTCCCCGGGACTCAACAATGAGCAGTTCTTC. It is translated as CASSPGLNNEQFF.

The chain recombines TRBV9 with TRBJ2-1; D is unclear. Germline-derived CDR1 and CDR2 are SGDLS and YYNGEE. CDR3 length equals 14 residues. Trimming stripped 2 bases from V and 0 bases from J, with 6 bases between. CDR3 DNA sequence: TGTGCCAGCAGCGTTTCACTCTCCTACAATGAGCAGTTCTTC. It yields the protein CASSVSLSYNEQFF.

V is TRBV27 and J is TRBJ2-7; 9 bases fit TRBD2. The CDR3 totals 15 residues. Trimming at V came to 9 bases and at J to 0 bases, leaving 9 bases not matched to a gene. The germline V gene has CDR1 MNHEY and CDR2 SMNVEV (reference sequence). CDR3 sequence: CARGRTSDSSYEQYF. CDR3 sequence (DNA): TGTGCCAGGGGACGGACTAGCGATAGCTCCTACGAGCAGTACTTC.

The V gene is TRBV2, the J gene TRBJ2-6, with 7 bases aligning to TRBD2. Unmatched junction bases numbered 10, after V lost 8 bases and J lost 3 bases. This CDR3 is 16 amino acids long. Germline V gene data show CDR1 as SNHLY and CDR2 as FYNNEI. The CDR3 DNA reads TGTGCCAGCGACGACTCGGCGGGGGATGGGGCCAACGTCCTGACTTTC. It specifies CASDDSAGDGANVLTF.

The CDR3 nucleotides read TGTGCCAGCAGTGAGTCCAGGGCCAATGAGCAGTTCTTC. Protein product: CASSESRANEQFF. This chain links TRBV2 with TRBJ2-1, with D perhaps matching TRBD1 (5 bases). The germline V gene encodes CDR1 SNHLY and CDR2 FYNNEI. Between the trimmed V and J ends, which lost 3 bases and 6 bases, there was a span of 9 bases. The CDR3 extends over 13 amino acids.

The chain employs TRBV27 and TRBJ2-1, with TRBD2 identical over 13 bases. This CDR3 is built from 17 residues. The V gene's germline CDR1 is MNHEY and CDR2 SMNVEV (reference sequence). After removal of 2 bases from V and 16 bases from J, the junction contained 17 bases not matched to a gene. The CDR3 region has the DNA TGTGCCAGCAGTTTACCCAGGACTAGCGGGAGTTACTCCCGTGTCTTCTTC. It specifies CASSLPRTSGSYSRVFF.

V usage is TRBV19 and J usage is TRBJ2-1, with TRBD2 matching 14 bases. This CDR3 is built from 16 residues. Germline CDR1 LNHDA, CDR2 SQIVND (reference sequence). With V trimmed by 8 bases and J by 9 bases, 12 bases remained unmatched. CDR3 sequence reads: CASGSRLAGGSGEQFF. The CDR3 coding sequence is TGTGCCAGTGGCTCCAGACTAGCGGGAGGGAGCGGTGAGCAGTTCTTC.

The CDR3 nucleotides are TGTGCCAGCAGCCCATATGTGAATGAGCAGTTCTTC. Translating gives CASSPYVNEQFF. The genes are TRBV2 and TRBJ2-1; no firm D call. The CDR3 spans 12 residues. Trimming removed 6 bases from V and 7 bases from J, with 10 bases in between. CDR1 SNHLY and CDR2 FYNNEI come from the germline V gene.

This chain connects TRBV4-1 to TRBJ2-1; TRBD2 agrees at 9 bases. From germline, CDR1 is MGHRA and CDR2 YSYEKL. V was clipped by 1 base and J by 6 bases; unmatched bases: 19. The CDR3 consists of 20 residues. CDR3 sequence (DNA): TGCGCCAGCAGCCAAGTTGCCCCAAAGGCTAGCGGGGTCCTGGGCAATGAGCAGTTCTTC. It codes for CASSQVAPKASGVLGNEQFF.